The clone carrying this T cell receptor beta chain was seen many times. Its matching antigen is unknown. In building TCR beta libraries, iRepertoire HTBI primers were used together with Arm-PCR of CDR3 regions. TCRdb itself ran the multiplex PCR reads through MiXCR, one entry per CDR3 protein. The sample records 400,000 to 450,000 distinct CDR3 sequences, under 15% being singletons. The data belong to a study of regulatory T cells in long-lasting Graves disease. The CDR3 is made up of 12 amino acids. With 0 bases removed from V and 7 bases from J, the gap between germline ends came to 6 bases. As for time point: newly diagnosed GD, antithyroid drugs for less than 3 months. The TCR library used RNA extracted from PBMCs. Study results and limitations: Those with persistent Graves' had less TCR diversity than newly diagnosed patients. Study of thyroid tissue was not done, with only peripheral blood studied.

This sample also appeared in a second study, on T cells in Graves' hyperthyroidism and ophthalmopathy. This second report adds: Patients aged 18 to 65 had newly diagnosed hyperthyroidism lasting under 2 months.

The receptor's source is a woman aged 30 to 39 with Graves disease. Sequences were derived from peripheral blood mononuclear cells (PBMCs), sampled at new diagnosis, from a patient treated with antithyroid drugs. V is TRBV12-3 or TRBV12-4 and J is TRBJ2-5; D gene ambiguous. The DNA of the CDR3 is TGTGCCAGCAGTTTAGCGCTTGGGACCCAGTACTTC. This codes for CASSLALGTQYF.